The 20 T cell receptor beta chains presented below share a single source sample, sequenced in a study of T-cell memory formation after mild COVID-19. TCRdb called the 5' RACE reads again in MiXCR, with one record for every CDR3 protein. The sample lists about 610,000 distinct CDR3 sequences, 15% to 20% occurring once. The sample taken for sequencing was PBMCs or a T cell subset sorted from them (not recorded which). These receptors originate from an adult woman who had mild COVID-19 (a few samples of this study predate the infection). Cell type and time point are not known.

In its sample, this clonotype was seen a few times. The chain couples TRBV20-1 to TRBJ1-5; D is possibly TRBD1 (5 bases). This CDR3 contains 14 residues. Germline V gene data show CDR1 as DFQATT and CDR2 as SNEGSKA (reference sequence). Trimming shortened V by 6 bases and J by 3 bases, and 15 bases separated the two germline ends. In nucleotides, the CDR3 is TGCAGTGCCCCCCGCAAGGGGAACAATCAGCCCCAGCATTTT. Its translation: CSAPRKGNNQPQHF.

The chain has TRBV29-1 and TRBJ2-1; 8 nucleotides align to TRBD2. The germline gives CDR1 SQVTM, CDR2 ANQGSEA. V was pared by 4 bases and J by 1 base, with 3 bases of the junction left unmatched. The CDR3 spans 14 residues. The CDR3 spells CSVGRGESYNEQFF. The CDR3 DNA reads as TGCAGCGTTGGGCGGGGGGAATCCTACAATGAGCAGTTCTTC.

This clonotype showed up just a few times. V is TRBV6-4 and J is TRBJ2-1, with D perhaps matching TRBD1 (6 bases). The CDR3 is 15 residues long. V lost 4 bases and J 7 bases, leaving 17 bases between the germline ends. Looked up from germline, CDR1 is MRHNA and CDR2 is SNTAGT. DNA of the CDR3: TGTGCCAGCAGTGTTGAGGAGACAGGAAATAATGAGCAGTTCTTC. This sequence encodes CASSVEETGNNEQFF.

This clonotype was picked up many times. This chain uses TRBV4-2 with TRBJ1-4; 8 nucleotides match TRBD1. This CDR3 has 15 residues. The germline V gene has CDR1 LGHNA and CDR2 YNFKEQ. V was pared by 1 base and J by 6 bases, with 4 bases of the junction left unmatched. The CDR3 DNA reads TGTGCCAGCAGCCAAGGACAGGGGCAATATGAAAAACTGTTTTTT. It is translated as CASSQGQGQYEKLFF.

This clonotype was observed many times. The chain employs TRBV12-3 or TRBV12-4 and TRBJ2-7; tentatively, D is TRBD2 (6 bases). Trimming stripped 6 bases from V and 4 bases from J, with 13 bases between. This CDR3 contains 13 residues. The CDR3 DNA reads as TGTGCCAGCAGCGACGGGACTCTGTACGAGCAGTACTTC. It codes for CASSDGTLYEQYF.

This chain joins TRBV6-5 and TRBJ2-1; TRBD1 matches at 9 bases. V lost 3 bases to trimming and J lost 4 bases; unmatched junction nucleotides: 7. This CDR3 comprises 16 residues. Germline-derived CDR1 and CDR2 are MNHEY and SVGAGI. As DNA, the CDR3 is TGTGCCAGCAGTTATTTCCCGGGACAGGGATACAATGAGCAGTTCTTC. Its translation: CASSYFPGQGYNEQFF.

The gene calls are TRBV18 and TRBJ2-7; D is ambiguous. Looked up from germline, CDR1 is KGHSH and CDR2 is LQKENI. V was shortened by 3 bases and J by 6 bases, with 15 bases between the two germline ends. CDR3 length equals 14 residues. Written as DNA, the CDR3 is TGTGCCAGCTCACCCCTACCGTCCCCCGTCGAGCAGTACTTC. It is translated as CASSPLPSPVEQYF.

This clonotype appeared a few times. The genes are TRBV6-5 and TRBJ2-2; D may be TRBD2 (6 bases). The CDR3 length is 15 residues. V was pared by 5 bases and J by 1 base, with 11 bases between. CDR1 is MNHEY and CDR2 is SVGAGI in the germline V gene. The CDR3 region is CASSPFGGNTGELFF. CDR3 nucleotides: TGTGCCAGCAGTCCCTTCGGGGGGAACACCGGGGAGCTGTTTTTT.

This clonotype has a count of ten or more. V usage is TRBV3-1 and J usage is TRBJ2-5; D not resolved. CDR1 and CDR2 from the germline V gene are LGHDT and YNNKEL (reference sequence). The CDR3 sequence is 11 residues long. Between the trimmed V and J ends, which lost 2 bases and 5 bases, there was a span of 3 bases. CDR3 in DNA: TGTGCCAGCAGCCAACTGGAGACCCAGTACTTC. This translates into CASSQLETQYF.

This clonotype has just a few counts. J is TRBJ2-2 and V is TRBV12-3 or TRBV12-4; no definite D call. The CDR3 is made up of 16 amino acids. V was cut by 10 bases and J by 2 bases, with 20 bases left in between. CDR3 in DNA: TGTGCCACCAACACCCTTTTCACAGCCAACACCGGGGAGCTGTTTTTT. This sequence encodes CATNTLFTANTGELFF.

Here the CDR3 DNA reads TGTGCCAGCAGCGAAGGGGGGGGGGCCCTGGAGACCCTCCACTTT. It yields the protein CASSEGGGALETLHF. The genes are TRBV7-6 and TRBJ1-6; a weak D match, TRBD1 (6 bases). Germline CDR1 SGHVS, CDR2 FNYEAQ. V was trimmed by 5 bases and J by 14 bases, leaving 22 bases between them. The CDR3 has 15 residues.

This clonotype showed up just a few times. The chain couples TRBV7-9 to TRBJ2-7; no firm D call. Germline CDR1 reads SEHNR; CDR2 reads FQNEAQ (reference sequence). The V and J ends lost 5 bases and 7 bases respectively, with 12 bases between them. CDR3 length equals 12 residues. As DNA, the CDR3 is TGTGCCAGCAGCCCGGATATCGGGGAGCAGTACTTC. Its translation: CASSPDIGEQYF.

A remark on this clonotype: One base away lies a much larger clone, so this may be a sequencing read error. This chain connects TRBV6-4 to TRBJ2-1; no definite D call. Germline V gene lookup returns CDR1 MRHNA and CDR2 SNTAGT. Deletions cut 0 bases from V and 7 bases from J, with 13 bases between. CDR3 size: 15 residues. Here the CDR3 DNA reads TGTGCCAGCAGTGACTCGGCGGTCGGGTGGAATGAGCAGTTCTTC. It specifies CASSDSAVGWNEQFF.

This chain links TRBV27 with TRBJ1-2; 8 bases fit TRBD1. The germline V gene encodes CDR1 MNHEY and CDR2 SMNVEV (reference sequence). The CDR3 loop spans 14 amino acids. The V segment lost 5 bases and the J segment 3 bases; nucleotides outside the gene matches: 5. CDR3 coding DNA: TGTGCCAGCAGTCCATACAGGGGGGACTATGGCTACACCTTC. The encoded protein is CASSPYRGDYGYTF.

The CDR3 sequence is CASSQRGGINQPQHF. The CDR3 DNA is TGCGCCAGCAGTCAAAGGGGAGGGATCAATCAGCCCCAGCATTTT. The chain is built from TRBV23-1 and TRBJ1-5, with D tentatively TRBD1 (5 bases). TRBV23-1 is an open reading frame whose function is uncertain. The ends were cut back, 2 bases at V and 3 bases at J, with 11 bases in the middle. The length of the CDR3 is 15 residues.

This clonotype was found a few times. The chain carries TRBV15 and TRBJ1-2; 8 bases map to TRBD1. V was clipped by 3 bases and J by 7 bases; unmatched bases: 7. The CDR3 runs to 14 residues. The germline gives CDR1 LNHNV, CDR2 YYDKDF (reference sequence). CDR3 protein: CATSSPQTGVGYTF. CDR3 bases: TGTGCCACCAGCAGCCCCCAGACAGGGGTTGGCTACACCTTC.

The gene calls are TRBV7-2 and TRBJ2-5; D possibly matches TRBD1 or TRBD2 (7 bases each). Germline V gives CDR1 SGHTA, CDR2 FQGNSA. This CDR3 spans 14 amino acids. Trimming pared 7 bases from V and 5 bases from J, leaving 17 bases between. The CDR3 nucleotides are TGTGCCAGCACCAGGGGGGGGGCGTTGGAGACCCAGTACTTC. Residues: CASTRGGALETQYF.

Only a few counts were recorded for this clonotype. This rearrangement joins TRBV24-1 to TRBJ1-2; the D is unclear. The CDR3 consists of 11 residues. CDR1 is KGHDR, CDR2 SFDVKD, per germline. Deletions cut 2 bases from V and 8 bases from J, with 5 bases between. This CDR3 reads CATSDSHGYTF. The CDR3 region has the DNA TGTGCCACCAGTGATTCCCACGGCTACACCTTC.

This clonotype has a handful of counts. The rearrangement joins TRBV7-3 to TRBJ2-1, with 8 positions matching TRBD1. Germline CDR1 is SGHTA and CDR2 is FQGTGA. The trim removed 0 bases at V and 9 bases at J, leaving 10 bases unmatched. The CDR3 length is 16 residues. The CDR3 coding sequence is TGTGCCAGCAGCTTAACGCCCCCGGGACAGGCGAGTGAGCAGTTCTTC. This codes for CASSLTPPGQASEQFF. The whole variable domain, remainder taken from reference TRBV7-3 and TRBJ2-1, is GAGVSQTPSNKVTEKGKYVELRCDPISGHTALYWYRQSLGQGPEFLIYFQGTGAADDSGLPNDRFFAVRPEGSVSTLKIQRTERGDSAVYLCASSLTPPGQASEQFFGPGTRLTVL.

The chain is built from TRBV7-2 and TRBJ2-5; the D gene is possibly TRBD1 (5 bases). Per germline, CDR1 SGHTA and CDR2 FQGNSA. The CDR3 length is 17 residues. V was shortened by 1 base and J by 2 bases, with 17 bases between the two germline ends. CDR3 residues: CASSLVIAGNPQETQYF. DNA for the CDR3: TGTGCCAGCAGCTTAGTAATTGCAGGGAATCCACAAGAGACCCAGTACTTC. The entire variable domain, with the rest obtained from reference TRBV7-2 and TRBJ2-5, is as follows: GAGVSQSPSNKVTEKGKDVELRCDPISGHTALYWYRQSLGQGLEFLIYFQGNSAPDKSGLPSDRFSAERTGGSVSTLTIQRTQQEDSAVYLCASSLVIAGNPQETQYFGPGTRLLVL.